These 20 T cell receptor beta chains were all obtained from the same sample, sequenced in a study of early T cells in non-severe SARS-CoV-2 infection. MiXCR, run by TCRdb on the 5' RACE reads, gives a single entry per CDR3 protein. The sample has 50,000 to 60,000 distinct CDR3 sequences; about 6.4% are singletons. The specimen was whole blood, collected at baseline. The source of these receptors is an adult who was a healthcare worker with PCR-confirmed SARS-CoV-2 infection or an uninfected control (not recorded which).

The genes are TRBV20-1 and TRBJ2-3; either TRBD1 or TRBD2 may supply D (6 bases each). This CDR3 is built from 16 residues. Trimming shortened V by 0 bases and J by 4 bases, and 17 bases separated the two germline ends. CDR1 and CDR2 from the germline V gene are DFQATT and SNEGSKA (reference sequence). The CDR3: CSAREGYWGAADTQYF. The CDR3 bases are TGCAGTGCTAGAGAAGGGTATTGGGGGGCCGCAGATACGCAGTATTTT.

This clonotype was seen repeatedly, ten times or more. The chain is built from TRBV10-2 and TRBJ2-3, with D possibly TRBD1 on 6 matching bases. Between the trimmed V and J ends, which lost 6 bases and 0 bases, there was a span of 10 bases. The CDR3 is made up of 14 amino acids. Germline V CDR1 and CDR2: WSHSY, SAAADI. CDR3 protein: CASSGTYSTDTQYF. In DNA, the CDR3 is TGCGCCAGCAGCGGGACATATAGCACAGATACGCAGTATTTT.

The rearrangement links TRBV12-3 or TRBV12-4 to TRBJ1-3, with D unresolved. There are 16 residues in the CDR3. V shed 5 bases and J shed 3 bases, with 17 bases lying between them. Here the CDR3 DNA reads TGTGCCAGCAGTCCCCTTGTGGGGATGGGTGGAAACACCATATATTTT. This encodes CASSPLVGMGGNTIYF.

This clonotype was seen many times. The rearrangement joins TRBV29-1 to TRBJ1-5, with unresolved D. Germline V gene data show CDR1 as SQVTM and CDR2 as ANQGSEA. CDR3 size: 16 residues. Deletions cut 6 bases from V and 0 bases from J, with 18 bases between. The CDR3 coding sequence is TGCAGCGTGTCGGACGCGAGCCCTTATAGCAATCAGCCCCAGCATTTT. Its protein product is CSVSDASPYSNQPQHF.

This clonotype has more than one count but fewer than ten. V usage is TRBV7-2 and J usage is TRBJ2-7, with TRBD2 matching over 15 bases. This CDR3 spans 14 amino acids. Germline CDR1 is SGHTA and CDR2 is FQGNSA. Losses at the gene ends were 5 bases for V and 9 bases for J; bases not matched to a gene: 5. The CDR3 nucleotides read TGTGCCAGCAGCCCCCCGGGACTAGCGGGGGGGCAGTACTTC. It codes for CASSPPGLAGGQYF. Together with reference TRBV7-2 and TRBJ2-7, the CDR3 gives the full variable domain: GAGVSQSPSNKVTEKGKDVELRCDPISGHTALYWYRQSLGQGLEFLIYFQGNSAPDKSGLPSDRFSAERTGGSVSTLTIQRTQQEDSAVYLCASSPPGLAGGQYFGPGTRLTVT.

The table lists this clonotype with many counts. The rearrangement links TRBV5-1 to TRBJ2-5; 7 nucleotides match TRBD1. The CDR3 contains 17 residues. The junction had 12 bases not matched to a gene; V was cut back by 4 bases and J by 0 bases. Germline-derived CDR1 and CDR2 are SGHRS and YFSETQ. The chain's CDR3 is CASSVQTQGRYQETQYF. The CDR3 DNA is TGCGCCAGCAGCGTCCAAACACAGGGGAGATACCAAGAGACCCAGTACTTC.

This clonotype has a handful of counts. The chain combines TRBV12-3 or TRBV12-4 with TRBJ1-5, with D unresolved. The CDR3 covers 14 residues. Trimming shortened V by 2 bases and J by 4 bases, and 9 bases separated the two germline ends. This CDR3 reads CASSLMVRNQPQHF. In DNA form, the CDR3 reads TGTGCCAGCAGTTTAATGGTCAGAAATCAGCCCCAGCATTTT.

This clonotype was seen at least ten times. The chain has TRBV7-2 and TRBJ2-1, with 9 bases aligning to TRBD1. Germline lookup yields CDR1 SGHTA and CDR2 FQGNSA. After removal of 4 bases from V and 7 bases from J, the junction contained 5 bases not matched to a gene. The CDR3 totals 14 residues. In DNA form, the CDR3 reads TGTGCCAGCAGCTCCGGGACAGGGTTGAATGAGCAGTTCTTC. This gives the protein CASSSGTGLNEQFF.

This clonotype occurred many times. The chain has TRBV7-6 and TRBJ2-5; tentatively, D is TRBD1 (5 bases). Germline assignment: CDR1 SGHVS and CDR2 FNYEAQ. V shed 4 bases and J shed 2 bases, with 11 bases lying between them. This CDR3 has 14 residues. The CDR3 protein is CASSSTGDQETQYF. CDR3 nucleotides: TGTGCCAGCAGCTCAACAGGAGATCAAGAGACCCAGTACTTC.

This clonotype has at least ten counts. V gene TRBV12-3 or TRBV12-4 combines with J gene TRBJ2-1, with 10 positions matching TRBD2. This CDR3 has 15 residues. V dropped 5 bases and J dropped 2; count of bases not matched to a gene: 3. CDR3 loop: CASSPAGGTYNEQFF. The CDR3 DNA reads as TGTGCCAGCAGTCCAGCGGGGGGGACCTACAATGAGCAGTTCTTC.

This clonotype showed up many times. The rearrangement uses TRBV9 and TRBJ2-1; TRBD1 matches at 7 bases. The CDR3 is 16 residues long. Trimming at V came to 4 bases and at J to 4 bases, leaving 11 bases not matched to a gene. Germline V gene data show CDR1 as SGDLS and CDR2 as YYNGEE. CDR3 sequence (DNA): TGTGCCAGCAGCCTATCCGGGACAGCCATATACAATGAGCAGTTCTTC. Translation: CASSLSGTAIYNEQFF.

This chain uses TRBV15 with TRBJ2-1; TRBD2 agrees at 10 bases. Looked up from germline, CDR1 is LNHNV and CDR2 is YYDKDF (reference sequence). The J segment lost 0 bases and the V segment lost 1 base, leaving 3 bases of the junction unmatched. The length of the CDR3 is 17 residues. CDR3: CATSRVASGGSYNEQFF. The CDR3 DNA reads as TGTGCCACCAGCAGAGTGGCTAGCGGGGGCTCCTACAATGAGCAGTTCTTC.

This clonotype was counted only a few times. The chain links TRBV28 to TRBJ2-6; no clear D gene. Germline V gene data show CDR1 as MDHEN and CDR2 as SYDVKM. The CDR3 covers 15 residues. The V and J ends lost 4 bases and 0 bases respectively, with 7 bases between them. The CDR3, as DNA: TGTGCCAGCAGTTCATTGTCCTCTGGGGCCAACGTCCTGACTTTC. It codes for CASSSLSSGANVLTF. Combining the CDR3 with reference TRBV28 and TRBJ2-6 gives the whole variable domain DVKVTQSSRYLVKRTGEKVFLECVQDMDHENMFWYRQDPGLGLRLIYFSYDVKMKEKGDIPEGYSVSREKKERFSLILESASTNQTSMYLCASSSLSSGANVLTFGAGSRLTVL.

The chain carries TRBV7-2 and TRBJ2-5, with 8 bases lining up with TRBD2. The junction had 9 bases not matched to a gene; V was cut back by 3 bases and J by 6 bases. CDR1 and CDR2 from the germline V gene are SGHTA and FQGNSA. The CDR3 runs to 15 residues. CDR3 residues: CASSLTGGPRKTQYF. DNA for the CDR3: TGTGCCAGCAGCTTGACGGGGGGGCCCCGGAAGACCCAGTACTTC.

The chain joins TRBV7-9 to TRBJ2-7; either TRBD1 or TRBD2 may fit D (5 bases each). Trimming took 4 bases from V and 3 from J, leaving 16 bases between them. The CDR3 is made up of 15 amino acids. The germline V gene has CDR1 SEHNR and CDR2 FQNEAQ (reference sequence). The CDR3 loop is CASSWDGRYIYEQYF. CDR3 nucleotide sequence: TGTGCCAGCAGCTGGGACGGCAGGTACATCTACGAGCAGTACTTC.

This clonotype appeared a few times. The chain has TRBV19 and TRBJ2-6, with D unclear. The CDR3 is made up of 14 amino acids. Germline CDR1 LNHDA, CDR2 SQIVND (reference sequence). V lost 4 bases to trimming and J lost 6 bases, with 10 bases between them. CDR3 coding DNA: TGTGCCAGTAGTACCGTATCGGCGGCCAACGTCCTGACTTTC. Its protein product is CASSTVSAANVLTF.

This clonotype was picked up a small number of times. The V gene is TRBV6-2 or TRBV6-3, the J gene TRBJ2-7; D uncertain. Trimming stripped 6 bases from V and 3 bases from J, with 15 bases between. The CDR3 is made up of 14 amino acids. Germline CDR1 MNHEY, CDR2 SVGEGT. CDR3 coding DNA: TGTGCCAGCAGCCCCGTTTTGGTAATCTACGAGCAGTACTTC. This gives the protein CASSPVLVIYEQYF.

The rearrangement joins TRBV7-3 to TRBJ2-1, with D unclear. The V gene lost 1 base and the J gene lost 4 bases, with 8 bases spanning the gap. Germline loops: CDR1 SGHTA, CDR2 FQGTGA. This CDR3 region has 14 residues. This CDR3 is CASSLNGQYNEQFF. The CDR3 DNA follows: TGTGCCAGCAGCTTAAACGGGCAGTACAATGAGCAGTTCTTC.

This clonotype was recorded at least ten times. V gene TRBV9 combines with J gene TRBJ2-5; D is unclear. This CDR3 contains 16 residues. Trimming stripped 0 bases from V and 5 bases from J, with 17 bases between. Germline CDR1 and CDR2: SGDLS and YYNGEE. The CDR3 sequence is CASSVEVSGRFETQYF. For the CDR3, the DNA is TGTGCCAGCAGCGTAGAAGTATCGGGCAGGTTCGAGACCCAGTACTTC.

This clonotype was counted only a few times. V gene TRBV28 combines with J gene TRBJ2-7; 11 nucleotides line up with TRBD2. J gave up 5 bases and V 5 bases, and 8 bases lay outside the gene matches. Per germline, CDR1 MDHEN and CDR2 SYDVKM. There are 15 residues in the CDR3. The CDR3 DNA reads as TGTGCCAGCAGTCAGTATAGCGGGGGGGAACACGAGCAGTACTTC. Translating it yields CASSQYSGGEHEQYF.